The 14 T cell receptor beta chains below were found in one sample sequenced in a study of OX40 agonist ivuxolimab in advanced cancers. Sequenced by immunoSEQ multiplex PCR; TCRdb stores in-frame clones only, minus some. The sample contains about 81,000 clones, approximately 79% of which appear only once. The sequences come from CD4+ or CD8+ T cells sorted from blood, collected in a trial of the OX40 agonist ivuxolimab. The receptor source for this set is an adult with an advanced solid tumor such as melanoma, head and neck, liver or kidney cancer.

This clone was found once. This rearrangement joins TRBV5-1 to TRBJ1-1; D unclear. In germline, CDR1 is SGHRS, CDR2 YFSETQ. The V gene lost 4 bases and the J gene lost 1 base, with 14 bases spanning the gap. This CDR3 comprises 15 residues. CDR3 sequence reads: CASSPPGNTNTEAFF. In DNA, the CDR3 is TGCGCCAGCAGCCCGCCCGGAAATACGAACACTGAAGCTTTCTTT.

This chain joins TRBV5-6 and TRBJ2-3; the D is unclear. Trimming cost V 7 bases and J 0 bases, with 21 bases left between them. The CDR3 runs to 17 residues. Germline-derived CDR1 and CDR2 are SGHDT and YYEEEE. The CDR3 sequence: CASERNVGVVSTDTQYF. The CDR3 nucleotides read TGTGCCAGCGAGAGGAATGTGGGTGTTGTTAGCACAGATACGCAGTATTTT.

The chain carries TRBV7-6 and TRBJ1-1; no firm D call. The CDR3 sequence is 14 residues long. V was shortened by 2 bases and J by 1 base, with 8 bases between the two germline ends. The germline CDR1 and CDR2 sequences are SGHVS and FNYEAQ. The CDR3 here is CASSLNPSNTEAFF. CDR3 in DNA: TGTGCCAGCAGCTTAAATCCCTCGAACACTGAAGCTTTCTTT.

This clone has just one count. V and J are TRBV2 and TRBJ2-5; 11 bases fit TRBD1. In germline, CDR1 is SNHLY, CDR2 FYNNEI. V lost 5 bases, J lost 9 bases, and 11 bases stayed unmatched. The CDR3 spans 15 residues. CDR3 DNA sequence: TGTGCCAGCAGTCCTCAGGACAGGGGGCGAGCGGCCCAGTACTTC. Translated: CASSPQDRGRAAQYF.

In its sample, this clone was seen once. A junction end diverges from the germline sequence, so it may reflect a read error. This rearrangement joins TRBV6-5 to TRBJ2-4; tentative D call: TRBD2 (5 bases). This CDR3 spans 14 amino acids. Per the germline V gene, CDR1 is MNHEY and CDR2 is SVGAGI. The CDR3 bases are TGTGCCAGCTGGTCTGTAATGAGCGGAAACATTCGGTACTTC. It yields the protein CASWSVMSGNIRYF.

The rearrangement links TRBV7-2 to TRBJ2-7, with D unresolved. Trimming removed 3 bases from V and 0 bases from J, with 3 bases in between. This CDR3 contains 12 residues. CDR1 and CDR2 from the germline V gene are SGHTA and FQGNSA. The CDR3 sequence is CASSLTSYEQYF. The CDR3 nucleotides read TGTGCCAGCAGCTTGACCTCCTACGAGCAGTACTTC.

In its sample, this clone was seen a few times. This chain connects TRBV5-1 to TRBJ1-1; 8 bases are a match to TRBD1. This CDR3 is 16 amino acids long. V lost 3 bases and J lost 3; bases outside the gene matches: 10. CDR1 and CDR2 (germline): SGHRS, YFSETQ. The CDR3 protein is CASSYGVAGGYTEAFF. In DNA, the CDR3 is TGCGCCAGCAGCTATGGGGTAGCAGGGGGCTACACTGAAGCTTTCTTT.

The rearrangement links TRBV30 to TRBJ2-3, with D perhaps TRBD2 (6 bases). This CDR3 is 13 amino acids long. Trimming removed 4 bases from V and 1 base from J, with 9 bases in between. Germline V gives CDR1 GTSNPN, CDR2 SVGIG (reference sequence). The CDR3 region is CAWTGVRTDTQYF. CDR3 coding DNA: TGTGCCTGGACGGGGGTGCGCACAGATACGCAGTATTTT. Drawing the rest from reference TRBV30 and TRBJ2-3, the complete variable domain is SQTIHQWPATLVQPVGSPLSLECTVEGTSNPNLYWYRQAAGRGLQLLFYSVGIGQISSEVPQNLSASRPQDRQFILSSKKLLLSDSGFYLCAWTGVRTDTQYFGPGTRLTVL.

This rearrangement joins TRBV11-1 to TRBJ2-7, with 7 positions matching TRBD1. From germline, CDR1 is SGHAT and CDR2 FQDESV (reference sequence). Losses at the gene ends were 5 bases for V and 3 bases for J; bases not matched to a gene: 7. The CDR3 sequence is 14 residues long. CDR3 region: CASSPGQERYEQYF. The CDR3 DNA reads TGTGCCAGCAGCCCCGGACAGGAGCGCTACGAGCAGTACTTC. Supplemented by reference TRBV11-1 and TRBJ2-7, the full variable domain reads EAEVAQSPRYKITEKSQAVAFWCDPISGHATLYWYRQILGQGPELLVQFQDESVVDDSQLPKDRFSAERLKGVDSTLKIQPAELGDSAMYLCASSPGQERYEQYFGPGTRLTVT.

The genes are TRBV27 and TRBJ2-5; no clear D gene. This CDR3 region has 13 residues. V dropped 3 bases and J dropped 2 bases, with 7 bases sitting between them. Germline CDR1 and CDR2: MNHEY and SMNVEV (reference sequence). The CDR3 protein is CASSFRQQETQYF. For the CDR3, the DNA is TGTGCCAGCAGTTTCCGACAACAAGAGACCCAGTACTTC.

The rearrangement uses TRBV11-1 and TRBJ2-5; TRBD2 aligns across 14 bases. CDR1 and CDR2 (germline): SGHAT, FQDESV (reference sequence). V shed 6 bases, J shed 4 bases, and the junction held 4 bases outside the gene matches. The CDR3 runs 15 residues. CDR3 sequence (DNA): TGTGCCAGCAGTTATGGGACTAGCGGGGGAGAGACCCAGTACTTC. Translated, it gives CASSYGTSGGETQYF.

The chain couples TRBV6-1 to TRBJ1-5; D not certain. CDR3 length: 15 residues. V lost 7 bases and J lost 3, with 16 bases in between. In germline, CDR1 is MNHNS, CDR2 SASEGT. The CDR3 DNA is TGTGCCAGCAACCCAACTACGAGGGTCAATCAGCCCCAGCATTTT. It specifies CASNPTTRVNQPQHF.

This clone was counted a few times. This rearrangement joins TRBV30 to TRBJ1-1; D remains ambiguous. V lost 0 bases, J lost 3 bases, and 5 bases lay in between. Germline V CDR1 and CDR2: GTSNPN, SVGIG (reference sequence). The CDR3 runs to 12 residues. In nucleotides, the CDR3 is TGTGCCTGGAGTGTCGACTACACTGAAGCTTTCTTT. It specifies CAWSVDYTEAFF.

The CDR3 region is CASSFEGGRNQPQHF. CDR3 bases: TGTGCCAGCAGTTTTGAGGGTGGCAGAAATCAGCCCCAGCATTTT. The rearrangement joins TRBV28 to TRBJ1-5; no reliable D call. This CDR3 is 15 amino acids long. Germline V lookup: CDR1 MDHEN, CDR2 SYDVKM. V lost 3 bases and J lost 4, with 13 bases in between.